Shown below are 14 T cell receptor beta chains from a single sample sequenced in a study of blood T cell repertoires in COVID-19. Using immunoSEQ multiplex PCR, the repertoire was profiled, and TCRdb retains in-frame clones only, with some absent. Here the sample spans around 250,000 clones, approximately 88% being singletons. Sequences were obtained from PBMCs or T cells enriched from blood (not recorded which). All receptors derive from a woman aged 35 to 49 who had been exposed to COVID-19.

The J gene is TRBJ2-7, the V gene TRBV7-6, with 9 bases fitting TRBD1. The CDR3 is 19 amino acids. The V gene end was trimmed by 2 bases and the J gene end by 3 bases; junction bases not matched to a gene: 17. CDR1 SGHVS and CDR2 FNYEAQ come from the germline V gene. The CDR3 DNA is TGTGCCAGCAGCTTATACCCACAGGGGGCGACGAGCGAGGACTACGAGCAGTACTTC. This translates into CASSLYPQGATSEDYEQYF. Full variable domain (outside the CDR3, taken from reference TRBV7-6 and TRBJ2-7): GAGVSQSPRYKVTKRGQDVALRCDPISGHVSLYWYRQALGQGPEFLTYFNYEAQQDKSGLPNDRFSAERPEGSISTLTIQRTEQRDSAMYRCASSLYPQGATSEDYEQYFGPGTRLTVT.

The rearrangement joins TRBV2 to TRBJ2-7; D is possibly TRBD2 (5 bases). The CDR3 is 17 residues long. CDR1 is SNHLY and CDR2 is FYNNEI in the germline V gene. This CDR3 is CASREALVVALGYEQYV. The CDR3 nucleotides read TGTGCCAGCAGGGAAGCCCTGGTGGTAGCGTTGGGTTACGAGCAGTACGTC.

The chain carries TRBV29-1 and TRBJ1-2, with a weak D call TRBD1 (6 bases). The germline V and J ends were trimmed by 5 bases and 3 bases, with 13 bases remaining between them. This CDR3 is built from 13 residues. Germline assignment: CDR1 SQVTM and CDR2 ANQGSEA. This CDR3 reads CSVLRGADYGYTF. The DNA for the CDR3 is TGCAGCGTTCTTCGGGGGGCCGACTATGGCTACACCTTC.

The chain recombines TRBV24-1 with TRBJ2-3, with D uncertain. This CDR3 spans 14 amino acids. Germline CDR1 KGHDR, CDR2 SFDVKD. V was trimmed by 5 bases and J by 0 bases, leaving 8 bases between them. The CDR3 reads CATSVGGSTDTQYF. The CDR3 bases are TGTGCCACCAGTGTTGGCGGAAGCACAGATACGCAGTATTTT.

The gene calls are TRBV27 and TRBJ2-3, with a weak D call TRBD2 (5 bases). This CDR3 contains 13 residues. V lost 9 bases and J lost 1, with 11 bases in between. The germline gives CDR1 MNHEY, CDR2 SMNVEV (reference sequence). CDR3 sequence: CASSVPGTDTQYF. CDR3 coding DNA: TGTGCCAGTAGCGTCCCGGGCACAGATACGCAGTATTTT.

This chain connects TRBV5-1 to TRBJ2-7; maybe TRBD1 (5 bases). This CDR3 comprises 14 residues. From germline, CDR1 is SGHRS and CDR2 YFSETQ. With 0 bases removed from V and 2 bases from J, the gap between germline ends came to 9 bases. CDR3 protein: CASSLGAGTYEQYF. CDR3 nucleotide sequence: TGCGCCAGCAGCTTGGGGGCAGGGACCTACGAGCAGTACTTC.

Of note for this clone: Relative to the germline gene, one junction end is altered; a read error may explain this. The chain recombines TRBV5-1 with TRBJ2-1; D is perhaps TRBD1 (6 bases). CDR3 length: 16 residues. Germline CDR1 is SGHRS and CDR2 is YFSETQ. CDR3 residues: CASSPDSGDKYNEQFF. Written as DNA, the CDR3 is TGTGCCAGCAGCCCCGACTCTGGGGACAAGTACAATGAGCAGTTCTTC.

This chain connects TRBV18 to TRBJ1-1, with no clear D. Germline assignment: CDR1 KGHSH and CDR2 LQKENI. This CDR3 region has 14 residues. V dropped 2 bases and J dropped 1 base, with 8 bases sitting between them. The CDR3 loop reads CASSPGETNTEAFF. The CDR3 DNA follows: TGTGCCAGCTCACCAGGGGAGACGAACACTGAAGCTTTCTTT.

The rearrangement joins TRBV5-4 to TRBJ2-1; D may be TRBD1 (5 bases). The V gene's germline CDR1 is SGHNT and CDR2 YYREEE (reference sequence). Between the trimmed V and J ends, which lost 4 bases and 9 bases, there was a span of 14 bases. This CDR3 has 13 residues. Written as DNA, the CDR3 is TGTGCCAGCAGCCCCAGGGATCCGGGTGAGCAGTTCTTC. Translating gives CASSPRDPGEQFF.

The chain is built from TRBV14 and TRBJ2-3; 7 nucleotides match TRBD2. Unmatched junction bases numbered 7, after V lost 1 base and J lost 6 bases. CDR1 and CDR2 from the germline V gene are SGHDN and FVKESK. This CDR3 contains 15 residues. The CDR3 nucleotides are TGTGCCAGCAGCCAAGGGACTAGTAGGTGGGATACGCAGTATTTT. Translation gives CASSQGTSRWDTQYF.

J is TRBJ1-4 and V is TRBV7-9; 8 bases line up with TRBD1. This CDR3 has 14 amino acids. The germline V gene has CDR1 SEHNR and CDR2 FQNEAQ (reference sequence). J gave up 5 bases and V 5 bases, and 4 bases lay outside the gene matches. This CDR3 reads CASSPGGGNEKLFF. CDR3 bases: TGTGCCAGCAGCCCAGGGGGCGGGAATGAAAAACTGTTTTTT. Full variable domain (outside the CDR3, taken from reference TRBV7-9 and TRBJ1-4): DTGVSQNPRHKITKRGQNVTFRCDPISEHNRLYWYRQTLGQGPEFLTYFQNEAQLEKSRLLSDRFSAERPKGSFSTLEIQRTEQGDSAMYLCASSPGGGNEKLFFGSGTQLSVL.

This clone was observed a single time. This chain's CDR3 is CASSIPPGYSNQPQHF. CDR3 bases: TGTGCCAGTAGTATCCCTCCAGGATATAGCAATCAGCCCCAGCATTTT. V is TRBV19 and J is TRBJ1-5; D gene ambiguous. The ends were cut back, 3 bases at V and 0 bases at J, with 12 bases in the middle. Per the germline V gene, CDR1 is LNHDA and CDR2 is SQIVND (reference sequence). The CDR3 has 16 residues.

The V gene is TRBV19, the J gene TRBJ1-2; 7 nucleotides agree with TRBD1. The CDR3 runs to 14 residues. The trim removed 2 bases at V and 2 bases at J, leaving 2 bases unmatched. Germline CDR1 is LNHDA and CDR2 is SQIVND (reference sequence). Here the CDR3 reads CASSIIGGNYGYTF. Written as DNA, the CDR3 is TGTGCCAGTAGTATAATAGGGGGCAACTATGGCTACACCTTC.

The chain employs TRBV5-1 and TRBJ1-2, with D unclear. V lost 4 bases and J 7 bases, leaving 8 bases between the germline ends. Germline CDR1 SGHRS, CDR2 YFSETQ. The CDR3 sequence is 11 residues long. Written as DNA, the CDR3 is TGCGCCAGCAGCGCGGGCGGTGGCTACACCTTC. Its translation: CASSAGGGYTF.